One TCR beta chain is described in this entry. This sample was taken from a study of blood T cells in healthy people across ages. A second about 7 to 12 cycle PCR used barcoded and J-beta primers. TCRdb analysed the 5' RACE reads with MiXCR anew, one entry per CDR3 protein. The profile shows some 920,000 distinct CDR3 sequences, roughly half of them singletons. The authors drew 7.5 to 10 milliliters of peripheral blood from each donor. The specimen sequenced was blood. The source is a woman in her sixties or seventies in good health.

In nucleotides, the CDR3 is TGCAGCGTTGAAGATGGCGGCGGTAGCTCCTACAATGAGCAGTTCTTC. As protein: CSVEDGGGSSYNEQFF. The V and J genes are TRBV29-1 and TRBJ2-1; the D is unclear. The CDR3 loop spans 16 amino acids. V was pared by 0 bases and J by 0 bases, with 12 bases between. Looked up from germline, CDR1 is SQVTM and CDR2 is ANQGSEA.